One sample yielded the 7 T cell receptor beta chains listed below, sequenced in a study of cytomegalovirus exposure and HLA in healthy donors. The PCR was carried out with 60 Vbeta primers and 13 Jbeta primers. The data were produced by immunoSEQ multiplex PCR, yet TCRdb's version contains in-frame clones alone and is incomplete. The table shows 130,000 or so clones, with 7% to 9.5% occurring only once. Sample: PBMCs. These receptor sequences come from a woman aged 35 to 49 in good health and CMV-seropositive.

The chain links TRBV6-5 to TRBJ2-6; 7 bases fit TRBD1. There are 15 residues in the CDR3. Germline CDR1 is MNHEY and CDR2 is SVGAGI. The junction had 4 bases not matched to a gene; V was cut back by 6 bases and J by 2 bases. As DNA, the CDR3 is TGTGCCAGCAGCCAAGACAGGGCTGGGGCCAACGTCCTGACTTTC. It is translated as CASSQDRAGANVLTF.

The chain is built from TRBV5-5 and TRBJ2-2; 7 bases are a match to TRBD1. Germline V gene sequence: CDR1 SGHKS, CDR2 YYEKEE (reference sequence). The CDR3 is made up of 19 amino acids. V shed 4 bases, J shed 0 bases, and the junction held 15 bases outside the gene matches. CDR3 bases: TGTGCCAGCAGCAATACGGGACAGCTACTCACCCCGAACACCGGGGAGCTGTTTTTT. Its protein product is CASSNTGQLLTPNTGELFF.

The genes are TRBV27 and TRBJ2-7; 7 bases map to TRBD1. The CDR3 is 14 residues long. V shed 6 bases, J shed 3 bases, and the junction held 8 bases outside the gene matches. Germline lookup yields CDR1 MNHEY and CDR2 SMNVEV (reference sequence). The CDR3 DNA is TGTGCCAGCAGACACAGGACAGGTCACTACGAGCAGTACTTC. Residues: CASRHRTGHYEQYF.

The table lists this clone with a few counts. The chain's CDR3 is CASRFSPDRPFTEAFF. In nucleotides, the CDR3 is TGTGCCAGCAGGTTTTCCCCCGACAGGCCGTTCACTGAAGCTTTCTTT. This chain links TRBV7-3 with TRBJ1-1; weak D call: TRBD1 (6 bases). V gave up 6 bases and J gave up 4 bases, with 21 bases separating them. The CDR3 extends over 16 amino acids. Germline lookup yields CDR1 SGHTA and CDR2 FQGTGA.

The table lists this clone with a few counts. The V call is TRBV19, the J call TRBJ1-4; TRBD1 agrees at 9 bases. V lost 6 bases, J lost 7 bases, and 12 bases stayed unmatched. This CDR3 has 16 amino acids. Germline V lookup: CDR1 LNHDA, CDR2 SQIVND (reference sequence). The CDR3 loop is CASSPGQGALFEKLFF. For the CDR3, the DNA is TGTGCCAGTAGCCCGGGACAGGGTGCGCTATTTGAAAAACTGTTTTTT.

V usage is TRBV4-1 and J usage is TRBJ1-4; the match to TRBD1 covers 9 bases. The junction had 6 bases not matched to a gene; V was cut back by 2 bases and J by 5 bases. Germline CDR1 is MGHRA and CDR2 is YSYEKL. CDR3 length: 16 amino acids. The CDR3 sequence is CASSQFKTGGNEKLFF. Here the CDR3 DNA reads TGCGCCAGCAGCCAATTCAAGACAGGGGGGAATGAAAAACTGTTTTTT.

This chain joins TRBV7-8 and TRBJ2-7, with D maybe TRBD2 (6 bases). The CDR3 is 15 amino acids. V dropped 5 bases and J dropped 7 bases, with 21 bases sitting between them. Germline CDR1 SGHVS, CDR2 FQNEAQ. CDR3 in amino acids: CASSTSRDWRKEQYF. The CDR3 nucleotides read TGTGCCAGCAGCACTAGCCGCGATTGGAGGAAAGAGCAGTACTTC.